This TCR beta chain was sequenced for a study of T-cell memory formation after mild COVID-19. This clonotype was found a few times. The germline V and J ends were trimmed by 5 bases and 3 bases, with 4 bases remaining between them. Germline loops: CDR1 SGHTA, CDR2 FQGNSA. CDR3 length: 12 amino acids. TCRdb called the 5' RACE reads again in MiXCR, with one record for every CDR3 protein. Found here are under 200,000 distinct CDR3 sequences, 11% of them singletons; the top ten hold 3.5% to 4%. This receptor was taken from a man aged 18 to 35 who had mild COVID-19 (a few samples of this study predate the infection). Cell type and time point are not known. Sequenced: PBMCs or a T cell subset sorted from them (not recorded which). This chain joins TRBV7-2 and TRBJ1-4; D gene unclear. CDR3 DNA sequence: TGTGCCAGCAGCCACGCTAATGAAAAACTGTTTTTT. This gives the protein CASSHANEKLFF.